The sequence of this T cell receptor (beta chain) was determined in a study of control samples from healthy donors and cancer patients (dated by TCRdb to about 2020). On this clone: The target of this receptor is not known. Base qualities are not at hand, and no much larger clone is one base apart.

Library preparation employed the immunoSEQ multiplex PCR assay. TCRdb holds this immuneACCESS table with in-frame rearrangements only. Some clones are missing; in checked studies, unresolved V genes explain under half, and the rest has no known cause. The sample table shows some 200,000 clones, and just under 95% are seen once. 1.5% of the sample comes from the top ten. Specimen: blood. The source is a man aged 45-65 years in good health.

The sequenced DNA: TGTGCCAGCACGCGACAGGATAGCTACACCTTC. Its protein product is CASTRQDSYTF. The chain links TRBV28 with TRBJ1-2; TRBD1 is a possible D gene, resting on 6 matching bases. V is shortened by 7 bases, J by 9 bases, and the region joining them spans 12 bases. The CDR3 contains 11 residues, cysteine and phenylalanine counted. The retained sequence is limited to the CDR3, 33 bases, with the frame set at the first base. Taken from the germline V gene, the CDR1 and CDR2 loops are MDHEN and SYDVKM.